These 10 T cell receptor beta chains share one sample of origin, sequenced in a study of T-cell memory formation after mild COVID-19. TCRdb analysed the 5' RACE reads with MiXCR anew, one entry per CDR3 protein. The top ten clones hold 20% to 25% of a sample with about 430,000 distinct CDR3 sequences, 18% of them seen once. The sample taken for sequencing was PBMCs or a T cell subset sorted from them (not recorded which). The receptors here all came from a man between 18 and 29 years old who had mild COVID-19 (a few samples of this study predate the infection). Cell type and time point are not known.

The V and J genes are TRBV7-8 and TRBJ2-5; the match to TRBD2 covers 7 bases. V dropped 5 bases and J dropped 5; count of bases not matched to a gene: 8. Germline V lookup: CDR1 SGHVS, CDR2 FQNEAQ. This CDR3 has 14 residues. The CDR3 DNA follows: TGTGCCAGCAGCCCCCCCGGGGGGTCGGAGACCCAGTACTTC. Translating gives CASSPPGGSETQYF.

This clonotype has a handful of counts. The genes are TRBV7-2 and TRBJ1-2; D remains ambiguous. From germline, CDR1 is SGHTA and CDR2 FQGNSA. The CDR3 totals 14 residues. Trimming left V 5 bases short and J 2 bases short, with 12 bases between. The CDR3 coding sequence is TGTGCCAGCAGCCGGCTCCCGTCCAACTATGGCTACACCTTC. This gives the protein CASSRLPSNYGYTF.

The genes are TRBV7-3 and TRBJ1-4, with 8 nucleotides matching TRBD1. The germline CDR1 and CDR2 sequences are SGHTA and FQGTGA. The CDR3 is 13 residues long. Trimming removed 4 bases from V and 10 bases from J; junction bases left unmatched: 5. The CDR3: CASSSNRGGKLFF. CDR3 DNA sequence: TGTGCCAGCAGCTCCAACAGGGGGGGAAAACTGTTTTTT.

This chain links TRBV5-1 with TRBJ2-2, with D perhaps TRBD1 (5 bases). Germline V gene lookup returns CDR1 SGHRS and CDR2 YFSETQ. The V gene lost 1 base and the J gene lost 0 bases, with 10 bases spanning the gap. The CDR3 length is 16 residues. CDR3: CASSLRNRTNTGELFF. CDR3 nucleotides: TGCGCCAGCAGCTTGAGGAACAGGACGAACACCGGGGAGCTGTTTTTT.

This clonotype was seen only once. The chain is built from TRBV29-1 and TRBJ1-1; maybe TRBD1 (5 bases). V was cut by 0 bases and J by 6 bases, with 14 bases left in between. The germline CDR1 and CDR2 sequences are SQVTM and ANQGSEA. The length of the CDR3 is 14 residues. CDR3 region: CSVEEDWGSAEAFF. Here the CDR3 DNA reads TGCAGCGTTGAAGAGGACTGGGGGAGCGCTGAAGCTTTCTTT.

This clonotype was picked up a small number of times. This chain joins TRBV2 and TRBJ1-1, with D unclear. Germline CDR1 reads SNHLY; CDR2 reads FYNNEI. The CDR3 contains 13 residues. Trimming removed 6 bases at V and 8 bases at J, with 16 bases between. CDR3 protein: CASSKARNGEAFF. For the CDR3, the DNA is TGTGCCAGCAGCAAAGCCAGAAACGGAGAAGCTTTCTTT.

V and J are TRBV7-3 and TRBJ2-3; 9 bases align to TRBD1. V lost 3 bases and J lost 10; bases outside the gene matches: 2. The CDR3 runs to 12 residues. Germline V gives CDR1 SGHTA, CDR2 FQGTGA. CDR3 in amino acids: CASSFGQGSQYF. The DNA of the CDR3 is TGTGCCAGCAGCTTCGGACAGGGGTCGCAGTATTTT.

The CDR3 loop is CASSLEGSGRGYEQYF. CDR3 DNA sequence: TGTGCCAGCAGCTTAGAAGGGTCAGGCAGGGGCTACGAGCAGTACTTC. V and J are TRBV7-2 and TRBJ2-7; D possibly corresponds to TRBD1 (6 bases). V gave up 1 base and J gave up 3 bases, with 16 bases separating them. Germline-derived CDR1 and CDR2 are SGHTA and FQGNSA. The CDR3 has 16 amino acids.

The gene calls are TRBV20-1 and TRBJ2-4, with 8 positions matching TRBD1. The CDR3 consists of 14 residues. The ends lost 5 bases at V and 2 bases at J; junction bases unmatched: 5. The germline V gene encodes CDR1 DFQATT and CDR2 SNEGSKA (reference sequence). CDR3: CSASGGASKNIQYF. The CDR3 nucleotides are TGCAGTGCTTCAGGGGGCGCGTCCAAAAACATTCAGTACTTC.

The CDR3 sequence: CAISEKGHTEAFF. CDR3 coding DNA: TGTGCCATCAGTGAAAAGGGGCACACTGAAGCTTTCTTT. V and J are TRBV10-3 and TRBJ1-1; tentatively, D is TRBD1 (5 bases). Germline CDR1 reads ENHRY; CDR2 reads SYGVKD. This CDR3 spans 13 amino acids. V was trimmed by 3 bases and J by 3 bases, leaving 8 bases between them.